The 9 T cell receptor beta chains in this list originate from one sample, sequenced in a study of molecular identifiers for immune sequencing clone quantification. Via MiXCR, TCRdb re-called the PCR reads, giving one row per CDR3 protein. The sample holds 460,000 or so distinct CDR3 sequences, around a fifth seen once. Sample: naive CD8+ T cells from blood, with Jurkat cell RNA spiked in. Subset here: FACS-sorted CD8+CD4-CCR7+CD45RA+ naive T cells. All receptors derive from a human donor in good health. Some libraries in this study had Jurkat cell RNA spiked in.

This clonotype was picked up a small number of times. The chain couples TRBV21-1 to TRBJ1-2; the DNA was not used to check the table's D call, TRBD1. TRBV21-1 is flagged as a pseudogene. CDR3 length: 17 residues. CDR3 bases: TGTGCCAGCAGCGAAAAGGATCCCCTGGGACAGAAATATGGCTACACCTTC. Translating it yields CASSEKDPLGQKYGYTF.

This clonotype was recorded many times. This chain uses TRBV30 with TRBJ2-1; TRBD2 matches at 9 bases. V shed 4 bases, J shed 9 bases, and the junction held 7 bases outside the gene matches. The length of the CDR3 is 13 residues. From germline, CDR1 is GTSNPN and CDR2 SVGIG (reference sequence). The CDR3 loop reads CAWNWRGGGEQFF. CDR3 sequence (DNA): TGTGCCTGGAACTGGCGGGGGGGCGGTGAGCAGTTCTTC.

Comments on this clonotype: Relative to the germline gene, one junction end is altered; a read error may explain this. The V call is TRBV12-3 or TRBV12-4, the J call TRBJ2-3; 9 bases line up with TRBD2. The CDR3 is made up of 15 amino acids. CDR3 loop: CASSLSLAGTDAQYF. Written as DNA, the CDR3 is TGTGCCAGCAGTTTATCCCTAGCGGGAACAGATGCGCAGTATTTT.

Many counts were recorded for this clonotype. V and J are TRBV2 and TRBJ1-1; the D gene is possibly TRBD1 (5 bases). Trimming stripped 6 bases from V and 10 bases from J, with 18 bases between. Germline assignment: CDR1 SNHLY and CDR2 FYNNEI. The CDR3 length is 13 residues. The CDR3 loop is CASRWTQLVGAFF. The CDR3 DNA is TGTGCCAGCAGATGGACACAGCTGGTTGGAGCTTTCTTT.

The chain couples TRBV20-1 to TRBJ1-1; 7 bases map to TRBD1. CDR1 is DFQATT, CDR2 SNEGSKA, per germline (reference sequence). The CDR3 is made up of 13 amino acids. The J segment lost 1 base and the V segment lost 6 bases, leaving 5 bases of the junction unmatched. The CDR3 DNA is TGCAGTGCAGAGGGACAGAGGAACACTGAAGCTTTCTTT. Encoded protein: CSAEGQRNTEAFF.

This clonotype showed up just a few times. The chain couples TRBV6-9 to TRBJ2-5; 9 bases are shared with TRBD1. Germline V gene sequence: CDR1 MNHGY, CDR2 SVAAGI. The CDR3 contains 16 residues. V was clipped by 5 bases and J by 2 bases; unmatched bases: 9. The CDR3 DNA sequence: TGTGCCAGCAGTACAGGGGGACAGGGAAGGCAAGAGACCCAGTACTTC. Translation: CASSTGGQGRQETQYF.

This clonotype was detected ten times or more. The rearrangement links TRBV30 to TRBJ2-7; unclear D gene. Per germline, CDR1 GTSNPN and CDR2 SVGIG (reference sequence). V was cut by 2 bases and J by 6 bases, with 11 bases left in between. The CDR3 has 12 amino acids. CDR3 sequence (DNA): TGTGCCTGGAGTCCTATCACCGTCGAGCAGTACTTC. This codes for CAWSPITVEQYF. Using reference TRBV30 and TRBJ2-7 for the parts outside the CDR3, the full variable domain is SQTIHQWPATLVQPVGSPLSLECTVEGTSNPNLYWYRQAAGRGLQLLFYSVGIGQISSEVPQNLSASRPQDRQFILSSKKLLLSDSGFYLCAWSPITVEQYFGPGTRLTVT.

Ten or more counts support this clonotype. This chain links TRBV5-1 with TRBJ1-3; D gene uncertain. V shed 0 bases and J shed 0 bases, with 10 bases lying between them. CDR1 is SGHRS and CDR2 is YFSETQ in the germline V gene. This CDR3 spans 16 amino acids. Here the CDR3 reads CASSLGVGHSGNTIYF. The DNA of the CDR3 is TGCGCCAGCAGCTTGGGAGTCGGCCACTCTGGAAACACCATATATTTT.

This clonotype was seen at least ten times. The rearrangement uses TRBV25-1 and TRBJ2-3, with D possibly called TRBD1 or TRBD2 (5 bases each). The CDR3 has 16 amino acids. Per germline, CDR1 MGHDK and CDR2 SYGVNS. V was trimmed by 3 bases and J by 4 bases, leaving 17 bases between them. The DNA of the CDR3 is TGTGCCAGCAGTGACGGGGACGGTTTGGGCGCAGATACGCAGTATTTT. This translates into CASSDGDGLGADTQYF.